The subject of this entry is one T cell receptor (beta chain). Its matching antigen is unknown. The CDR3 loop spans 16 amino acids. The sample originates from a study of T cell responses to AZD1222 COVID-19 vaccine. Overall study results and limits: Among the donors, most were white British and more were female, and clonal diversity was possibly underestimated. It was only five to seven AZD1222 recipients who were seropositive at baseline. At 160-218 and 743-854, vaccine-associated CD4 TCRs were dominant, and they spanned spike. Every sample of the repertoires postdated the peak T cell response.

Sequencing used immunoSEQ multiplex PCR; TCRdb keeps in-frame clones, though not all of them. The repertoire holds 85,000 to 100,000 clones, just over 85% seen once, with 5.5% to 7% in the top ten. The specimen was peripheral blood, collected on day 0 of AZD1222 vaccination. The clonotype was recovered from an adult in good health. The genes are TRBV12-2 and TRBJ2-2; TRBD2, the table's D call, lacks a check against the DNA. TRBV12-2 is marked as a pseudogene. The CDR3 spells CASRLVRGGPTGELFF. CDR3 bases: TGTGCAAGTCGCTTAGTTCGGGGGGGCCCCACCGGGGAGCTGTTTTTT.